This TCR beta chain was observed in a study of blood T cell repertoires in COVID-19 (dated by TCRdb to the early 2020s). With respect to the entire study: Samples covering the acute and convalescent phases of COVID-19 were provided by collaborators in the United States, Italy and Spain. The material from the prospective study consisted of cDNA or gDNA derived from T cells, B-cell-depleted T cells, or PBMCs. Subjects who had been exposed to COVID-19, were actively infected with it, or had recovered from it provided the deeply sampled blood TCRbeta repertoires that made up the dataset. The repertoires were made available in a free public database intended to serve as a resource for research on the immune response to SARS-CoV-2. Samples came from the ongoing ImmuneRACE study (first 160 participants) plus 1,254 subjects from 6 global collaborators. The sample metadata nearly always contained a de-identified subject ID, COVID-19 status, age in years and sex. Where available, HLA class I and class II types were obtained from metadata supplied by the sample provider rather than from assay-based typing.

General study outcomes and caveats: The quantity of clinical and demographic metadata differed by source and by participant and was supplied without curation.

On this clone itself: Its specific antigen is unknown. Base qualities are not provided; no much larger clone lies one nucleotide away.

In Seattle, one collaborating source enrolled patients while the infection was active and tracked those patients longitudinally over the course of disease. Whole blood was collected in K2EDTA tubes by collaborating institutions according to the institutions' own protocols. For TCRbeta analysis, collaborator samples were shipped as frozen whole blood, as isolated PBMCs, or as DNA extracted from either sample type. TCRbeta CDR3 regions were amplified from genomic DNA using the immunoSEQ Assay, a bias-controlled multiplex PCR. Under the source paper's analysis protocol: The number of nucleated cells in each sample was estimated from the amplification of reference gene primers within the assay. To quantify the absolute abundance of each unique TCRbeta CDR3 rearrangement, sequence reads were collapsed and filtered. For each sample, productive Simpson clonality was calculated as the square root of Simpson's diversity index across productive rearrangements. Entries here come from immuneACCESS through TCRdb and include only in-frame sequences with V and J called. Some clones fail to appear in such tables; in the studies checked, an unresolved V gene covers under half of the shortfall, and the cause of the remainder is unknown. That table is the source of V, J and clone size, and D and trimming were worked out from the DNA. Counted in this sample were 250,000 to 350,000 clones; less than 85% of them appeared once. Over 1.1% of the sample rests with the top ten.

The TCR originated in a human donor with COVID-19, enrolled during active disease. The donor label of this sample is uncertain. What was sequenced was peripheral blood.

CDR3 loop: CAWSVGGNTIYF. The bases read TGTGCCTGGAGTGTCGGGGGAAACACCATATATTTT. In this chain, TRBV30 is recombined with TRBJ1-3; the D gene remains uncertain. Its CDR3 holds 12 amino acids, cysteine through phenylalanine. The entry retains the CDR3 DNA only, 36 bases that are in frame from base 1. CDR1 and CDR2 are read off the germline V gene (reference sequence) as GTSNPN and SVGIG. V is clipped by 0 bases and J by 4 bases, and the sequence between their germline boundaries is 4 bases long.